Listed below are T cell receptor beta chains from one sample, sequenced in a study of blood T cells in healthy people across ages. TCRdb called the 5' RACE reads again in MiXCR, with one record for every CDR3 protein. The sample includes 850,000 to 1,000,000 distinct CDR3 sequences, roughly 50% of them seen just once. Sequences were obtained from blood. These receptor sequences come from a woman in her sixties or seventies in good health. The CDR3 runs from the conserved cysteine through the conserved F or W. A D gene is named only where the DNA matches it firmly. Size tells how often a clone was seen (once, few, many) or the class of an expanded clone, and some rows leave it out.

clone_size	v_call	j_call	d_call	cdr3_length	cdr3_nt	cdr3_aa
.	TRBV20-1	TRBJ2-7	.	12	TGCAGTGCAGAGGTGAGCCCCTACGAGCAGTACTTC	CSAEVSPYEQYF
.	TRBV2	TRBJ1-2	.	12	TGTGCCAGCAGGACGGACAGTTATGGCTACACCTTC	CASRTDSYGYTF
.	TRBV20-1	TRBJ1-5	.	13	TGCAGTGCAGACGGACAGCTCGATCAGCCCCAGCATTTT	CSADGQLDQPQHF
.	TRBV21-1	TRBJ2-7	.	15	TGTGCCAGCAGCCAAATGTGGGGCCCAGACTACGAGCAGTACTTC	CASSQMWGPDYEQYF
.	TRBV2	TRBJ1-5	.	13	TGTGCCAGCAGTAGGCCACCTAATCAGCCCCAGCATTTT	CASSRPPNQPQHF
.	TRBV29-1	TRBJ2-7	.	14	TGCAGCGTTACTAGGGGATCCCTCTCCTACGAGCAGTACTTC	CSVTRGSLSYEQYF
.	TRBV4-3	TRBJ2-3	.	15	TGCGCCAGCAGCCAAAATCACAGGGCGGCAGATACGCAGTATTTT	CASSQNHRAADTQYF
once	TRBV9	TRBJ2-3	.	16	TGTGCCAGCAGCGTAGGGGGGGCGCCAAGCACAGATACGCAGTATTTT	CASSVGGAPSTDTQYF
few	TRBV4-3	TRBJ2-3	.	18	TGCGCCAGCAGCCAAGGGGCAGTGGGGACACTTGTCCCAGATACGCAGTATTTT	CASSQGAVGTLVPDTQYF
few	TRBV4-1	TRBJ2-4	TRBD2	15	TGCGCCAGCAGAAGAACTAGCGGTTCCAAAAACATTCAGTACTTC	CASRRTSGSKNIQYF
few	TRBV20-1	TRBJ2-3	TRBD2	13	TGCAGTGCGAACCCTAGCGGGAGAGATACGCAGTATTTT	CSANPSGRDTQYF
few	TRBV10-3	TRBJ2-3	.	17	TGTGCCACCCGATGGGGGCGGGCACCAGTTAGCACAGATACGCAGTATTTT	CATRWGRAPVSTDTQYF
once	TRBV25-1	TRBJ2-1	.	13	TGTGCCAACAACCCTACAGGTTACAATGAGCAGTTCTTC	CANNPTGYNEQFF
.	TRBV24-1	TRBJ2-3	.	15	TGTGCCACCAGTGGTTTCCCCCGGGGAGCAGGTACGCAGTATTTT	CATSGFPRGAGTQYF
once	TRBV12-3/TRBV12-4	TRBJ2-2	TRBD2	17	TGTGCCAGCAGTTTTCTCACGGCCAGCGGGAGGTCTGGGGAGCTGTTTTTT	CASSFLTASGRSGELFF
.	TRBV20-1	TRBJ2-5	TRBD1	13	TGCAGTGCTAGTACGCCCGGGACAGCGACCCAGTACTTC	CSASTPGTATQYF
.	TRBV6-5	TRBJ1-1	.	13	TGTGCCAGCAGTTACTATAGAAGAGGCGAAGCTTTCTTT	CASSYYRRGEAFF
.	TRBV18	TRBJ2-4	.	16	TGTGCCAGCTCACCAAGAGGAGTCCTAGCCAAAAACATTCAGTACTTC	CASSPRGVLAKNIQYF
few	TRBV20-1	TRBJ2-1	.	13	TGCAGTGCCCGTTCCATAACCTACAATGAGCAGTTCTTC	CSARSITYNEQFF
few	TRBV27	TRBJ2-3	.	18	TGTGCCAGCAGTTTAGAAGGCCCAGGGACTTATAGCACAGATACGCAGTATTTT	CASSLEGPGTYSTDTQYF
few	TRBV7-6	TRBJ2-7	.	14	TGTGCCAGCAGCTTAGATGGGGCCACCTACGAGCAGTACTTC	CASSLDGATYEQYF
.	TRBV4-1	TRBJ2-1	.	15	TGCGCCAGCAGCCAAGTCCCCCGGGAGACGAGGAAGCAGTTCTTC	CASSQVPRETRKQFF
.	TRBV2	TRBJ2-3	.	17	TGTGCCAGCATCGCGAAAACCTTCAGAACTAGCACAGATACGCAGTATTTT	CASIAKTFRTSTDTQYF
.	TRBV20-1	TRBJ1-1	.	15	TGCAGTGCTAGAGATCTGGGAGGTAAGGACACTGAAGCTTTCTTT	CSARDLGGKDTEAFF
.	TRBV4-2	TRBJ2-2	.	16	TGTGCCAGCAGACCACACAGGGCCCCGAACACCGGGGAGCTGTTTTTT	CASRPHRAPNTGELFF
few	TRBV20-1	TRBJ1-1	.	11	TGCAGTGCTAGAGGTGCGACTGAAGCTTTCTTT	CSARGATEAFF
.	TRBV5-1	TRBJ2-3	.	13	TGCGCCAGCACCCTGTCCTCTTTGGATACGCAGTATTTT	CASTLSSLDTQYF